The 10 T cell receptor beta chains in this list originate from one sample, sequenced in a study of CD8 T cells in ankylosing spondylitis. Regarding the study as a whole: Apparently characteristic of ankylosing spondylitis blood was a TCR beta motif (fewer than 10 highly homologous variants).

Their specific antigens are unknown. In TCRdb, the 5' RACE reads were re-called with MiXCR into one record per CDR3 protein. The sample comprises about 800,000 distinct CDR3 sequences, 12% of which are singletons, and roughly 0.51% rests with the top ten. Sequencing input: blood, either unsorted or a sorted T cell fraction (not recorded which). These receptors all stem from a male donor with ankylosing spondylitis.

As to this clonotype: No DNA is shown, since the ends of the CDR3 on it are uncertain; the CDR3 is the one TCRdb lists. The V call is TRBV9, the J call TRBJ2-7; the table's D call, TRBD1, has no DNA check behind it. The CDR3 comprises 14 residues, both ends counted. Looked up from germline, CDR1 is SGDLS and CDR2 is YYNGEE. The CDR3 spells CASSSSGASYEQYF.

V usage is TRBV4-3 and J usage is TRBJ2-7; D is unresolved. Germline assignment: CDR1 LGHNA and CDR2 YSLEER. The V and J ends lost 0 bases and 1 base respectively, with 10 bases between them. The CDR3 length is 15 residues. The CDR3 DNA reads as TGCGCCAGCAGCCAAGATCTGACCGTTTCCTACGAGCAGTACTTC. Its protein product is CASSQDLTVSYEQYF.

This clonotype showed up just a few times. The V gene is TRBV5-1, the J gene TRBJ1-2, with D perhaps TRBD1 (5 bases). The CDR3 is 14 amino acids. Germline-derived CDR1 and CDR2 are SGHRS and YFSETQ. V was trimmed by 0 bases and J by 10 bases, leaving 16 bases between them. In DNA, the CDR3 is TGCGCCAGCAGCTTGGCCGGGGGTTGGGTTGACTACACCTTC. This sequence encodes CASSLAGGWVDYTF.

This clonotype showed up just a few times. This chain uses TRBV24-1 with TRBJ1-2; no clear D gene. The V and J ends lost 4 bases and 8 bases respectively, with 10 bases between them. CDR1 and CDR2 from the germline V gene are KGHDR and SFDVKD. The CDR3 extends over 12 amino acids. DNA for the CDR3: TGTGCCACCAGTGACCACGACGGAGGCTACACCTTC. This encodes CATSDHDGGYTF.

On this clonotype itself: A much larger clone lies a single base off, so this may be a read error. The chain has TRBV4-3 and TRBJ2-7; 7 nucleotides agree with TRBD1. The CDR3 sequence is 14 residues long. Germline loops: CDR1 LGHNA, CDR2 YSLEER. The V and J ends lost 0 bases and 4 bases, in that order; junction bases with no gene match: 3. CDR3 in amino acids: CASSQEQGQYEQYF. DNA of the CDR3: TGCGCCAGCAGCCAAGAACAGGGGCAATACGAGCAGTACTTC.

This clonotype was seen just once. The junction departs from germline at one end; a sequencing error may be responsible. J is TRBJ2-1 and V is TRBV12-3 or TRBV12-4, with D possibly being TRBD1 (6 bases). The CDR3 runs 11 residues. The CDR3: CASTLGGEQFF. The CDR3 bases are TGTGCCAGCACTTTAGGGGGTGAGCAGTTCTTC.

The CDR3 nucleotides read TGCAGTGCTAGAGCGTTGGGGGACAGGGGTAGGGGCACGCAGTATTTT. It codes for CSARALGDRGRGTQYF. The V and J genes are TRBV20-1 and TRBJ2-3, with TRBD1 matching 10 bases. The CDR3 sequence is 16 residues long. The trim removed 1 base at V and 9 bases at J, leaving 13 bases unmatched. Germline CDR1 and CDR2: DFQATT and SNEGSKA (reference sequence).

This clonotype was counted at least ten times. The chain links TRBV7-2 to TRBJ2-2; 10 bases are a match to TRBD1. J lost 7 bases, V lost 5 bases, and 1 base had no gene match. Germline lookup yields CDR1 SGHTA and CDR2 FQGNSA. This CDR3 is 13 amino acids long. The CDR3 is CASSRTGGGELFF. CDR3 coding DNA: TGTGCCAGCAGCCGGACAGGGGGCGGGGAGCTGTTTTTT.

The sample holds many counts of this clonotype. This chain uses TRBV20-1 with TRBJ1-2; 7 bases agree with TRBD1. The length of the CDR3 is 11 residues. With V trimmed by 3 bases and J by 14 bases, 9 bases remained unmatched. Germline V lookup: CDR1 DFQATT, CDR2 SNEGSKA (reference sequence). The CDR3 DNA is TGCAGTGCTAGCCCCTGGACAGGCCTAACCTTC. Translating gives CSASPWTGLTF.

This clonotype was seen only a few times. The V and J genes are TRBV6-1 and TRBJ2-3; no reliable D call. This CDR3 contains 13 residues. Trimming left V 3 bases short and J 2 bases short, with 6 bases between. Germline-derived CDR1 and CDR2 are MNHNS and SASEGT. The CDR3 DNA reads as TGTGCCAGCAGTGAGCATCTCACAGATACGCAGTATTTT. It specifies CASSEHLTDTQYF.